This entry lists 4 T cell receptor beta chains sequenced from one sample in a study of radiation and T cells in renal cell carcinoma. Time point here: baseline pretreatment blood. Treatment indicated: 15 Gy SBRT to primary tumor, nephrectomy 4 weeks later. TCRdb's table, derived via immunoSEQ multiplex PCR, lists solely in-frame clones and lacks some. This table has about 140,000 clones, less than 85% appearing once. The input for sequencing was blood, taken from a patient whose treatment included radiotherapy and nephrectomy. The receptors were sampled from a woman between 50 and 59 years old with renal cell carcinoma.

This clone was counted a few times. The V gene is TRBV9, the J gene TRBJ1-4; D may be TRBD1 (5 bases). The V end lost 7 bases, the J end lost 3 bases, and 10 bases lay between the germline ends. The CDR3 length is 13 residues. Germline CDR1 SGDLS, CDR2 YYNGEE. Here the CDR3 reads CASGGEANEKLFF. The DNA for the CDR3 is TGTGCCAGCGGAGGGGAGGCTAATGAAAAACTGTTTTTT.

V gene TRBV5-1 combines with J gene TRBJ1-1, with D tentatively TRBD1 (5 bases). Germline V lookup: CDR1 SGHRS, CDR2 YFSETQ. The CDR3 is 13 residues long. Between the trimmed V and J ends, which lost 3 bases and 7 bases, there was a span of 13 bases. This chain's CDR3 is CASSSDGGLEAFF. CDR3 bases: TGCGCCAGCAGCTCAGACGGGGGACTTGAAGCTTTCTTT.

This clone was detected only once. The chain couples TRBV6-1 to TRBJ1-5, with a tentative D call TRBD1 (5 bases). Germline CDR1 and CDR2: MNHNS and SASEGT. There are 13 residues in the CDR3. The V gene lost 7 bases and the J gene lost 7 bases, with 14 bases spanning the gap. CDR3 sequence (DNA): TGTGCCAGCACCGAAACTGGGGGACAGCCCCAGCATTTT. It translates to CASTETGGQPQHF.

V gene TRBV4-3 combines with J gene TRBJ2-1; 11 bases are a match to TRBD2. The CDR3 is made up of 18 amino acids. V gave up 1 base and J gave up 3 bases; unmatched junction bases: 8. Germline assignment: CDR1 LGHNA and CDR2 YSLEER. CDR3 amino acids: CASSQGPTGTSGYNEQFF. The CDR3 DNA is TGCGCCAGCAGCCAAGGGCCAACCGGGACTAGCGGCTACAATGAGCAGTTCTTC.